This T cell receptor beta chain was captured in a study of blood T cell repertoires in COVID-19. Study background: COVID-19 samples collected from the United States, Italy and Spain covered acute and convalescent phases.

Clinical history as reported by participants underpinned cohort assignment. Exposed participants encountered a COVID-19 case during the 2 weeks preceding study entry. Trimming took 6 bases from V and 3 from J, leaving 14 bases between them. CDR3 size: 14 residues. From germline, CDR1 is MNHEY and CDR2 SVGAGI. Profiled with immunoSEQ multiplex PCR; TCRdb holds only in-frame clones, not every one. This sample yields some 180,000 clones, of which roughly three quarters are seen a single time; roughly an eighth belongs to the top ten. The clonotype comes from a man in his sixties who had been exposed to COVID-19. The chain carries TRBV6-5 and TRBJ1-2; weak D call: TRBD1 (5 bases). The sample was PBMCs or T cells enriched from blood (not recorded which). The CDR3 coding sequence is TGTGCCAGCAGACCGGGACTCCCGGACTATGGCTACACCTTC. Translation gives CASRPGLPDYGYTF.